This passage covers 25 T cell receptor beta chains from one sample sequenced in a study of T-cell reconstitution after alpha-beta-depleted transplantation in children. Unique molecular identifiers featured in how the TCRbeta library was prepared. MiXCR, applied by TCRdb to the PCR reads, yields one record per CDR3 protein. This repertoire shows fewer than 350,000 distinct CDR3 sequences, under 14% found once; its top ten account for 23%. Source: peripheral blood, taken 180 days after TCRalphabeta/CD19-depleted stem cell transplant. The receptors shown here come from a male patient aged 2 to 10 who had a stem cell transplant for chronic granulomatous disease, so the T cells may come from the graft donor.

Notes on this clonotype: It may be a read error: a sequence one base away is much more abundant. V usage is TRBV7-9 and J usage is TRBJ2-1; TRBD1 agrees at 7 bases. The CDR3 is made up of 13 amino acids. Per germline, CDR1 SEHNR and CDR2 FQNEAQ (reference sequence). The CDR3 sequence: CVSRKQGYNEQFF. The CDR3 nucleotides are TGTGTCAGCAGGAAACAGGGGTACAATGAGCAGTTCTTC.

This clonotype was counted at least ten times. This rearrangement joins TRBV7-2 to TRBJ2-1; D not certain. This CDR3 is built from 15 residues. V lost 3 bases to trimming and J lost 0 bases, with 9 bases between them. Germline CDR1 and CDR2: SGHTA and FQGNSA. This chain's CDR3 is CASSFPPSSYNEQFF. The CDR3, as DNA: TGTGCCAGCAGCTTCCCTCCAAGCTCCTACAATGAGCAGTTCTTC.

Worth noting for this clonotype: A single base separates this from a much larger clone, so it may be a read error. The V and J genes are TRBV6-5 and TRBJ2-7; no clear D gene. V was shortened by 4 bases and J by 2 bases, with 12 bases between the two germline ends. The CDR3 sequence is 14 residues long. The germline V gene encodes CDR1 MNHEY and CDR2 SVGAGI. CDR3 nucleotide sequence: TGTGCCAGCAGTTGCCTGGCCCCCACCTACGAGCAGTACTTC. Protein product: CASSCLAPTYEQYF.

This clonotype has ten or more counts. The genes are TRBV28 and TRBJ1-1, with D unclear. Germline V CDR1 and CDR2: MDHEN, SYDVKM. The CDR3 runs to 14 residues. The V gene lost 3 bases and the J gene lost 3 bases, with 11 bases spanning the gap. Here the CDR3 reads CASSLARADTEAFF. DNA of the CDR3: TGTGCCAGCAGTTTGGCCCGGGCGGACACTGAAGCTTTCTTT.

Turning to this clonotype: A much more abundant neighbour one base away suggests this may be a read error. The J gene is TRBJ2-3, the V gene TRBV5-1, with D perhaps matching TRBD2 (5 bases). V gave up 0 bases and J gave up 2 bases, with 7 bases separating them. The CDR3 consists of 14 residues. Germline loops: CDR1 SGHRS, CDR2 YFSETQ. CDR3 nucleotides: TGCGCCAGCAGCTTGGTAGCGTTCACAGATACGCAGTATTTT. As protein: CASSLVAFTDTQYF.

This clonotype was counted ten times or more. V and J are TRBV5-1 and TRBJ2-5; TRBD2 is a possible D gene (6 bases). Trimming took 0 bases from V and 14 from J, leaving 14 bases between them. The CDR3 length is 12 residues. CDR1 and CDR2 (germline): SGHRS, YFSETQ. The CDR3 sequence: CASSLDRGSSYF. The CDR3 nucleotides are TGCGCCAGCAGCTTGGACCGGGGGTCGTCCTACTTC.

This clonotype was seen many times. This sequence may be a read error, since a much larger clone differs from it by one base. V is TRBV2 and J is TRBJ1-2; D gene uncertain. Germline V gives CDR1 SNHLY, CDR2 FYNNEI. The V and J ends lost 4 bases and 4 bases respectively, with 4 bases between them. The length of the CDR3 is 11 residues. This CDR3 reads CASSAGYGYTF. CDR3 nucleotide sequence: TGTGCCAGCAGTGCCGGCTATGGCTACACCTTC.

This clonotype was picked up many times. The chain employs TRBV7-3 and TRBJ2-2, with 8 bases matching TRBD1. The CDR3 has 20 amino acids. V trimming: 5 bases; J trimming: 3 bases; junction bases outside the gene matches: 20. Germline-derived CDR1 and CDR2 are SGHTA and FQGTGA. CDR3 bases: TGTGCCAGCAGCCCTAGGGAATCAGGGGGCGACCCCCATTACACCGGGGAGCTGTTTTTT. Amino acids: CASSPRESGGDPHYTGELFF.

This clonotype was seen repeatedly, ten times or more. The chain has TRBV28 and TRBJ1-5; D might be TRBD1 (5 bases). V gave up 6 bases and J gave up 5 bases, with 8 bases separating them. In germline, CDR1 is MDHEN, CDR2 SYDVKM. The CDR3 is made up of 12 amino acids. The CDR3 loop is CASRQGDQPQHF. The CDR3 nucleotides are TGTGCCAGCAGACAAGGGGATCAGCCCCAGCATTTT.

The sample holds many counts of this clonotype. The rearrangement uses TRBV12-3 or TRBV12-4 and TRBJ2-5; 12 bases are a match to TRBD1. The ends lost 7 bases at V and 4 bases at J; junction bases unmatched: 4. This CDR3 spans 14 amino acids. CDR3 coding DNA: TGTGCCAGCACCTGGGACAGGGGGCGAGAGACCCAGTACTTC. Protein product: CASTWDRGRETQYF.

This clonotype was seen at least ten times. This chain links TRBV7-9 with TRBJ2-7, with D tentatively TRBD1 or TRBD2 (5 bases each). V was cut by 5 bases and J by 1 base, with 12 bases left in between. The CDR3 length is 14 residues. Germline V gene data show CDR1 as SEHNR and CDR2 as FQNEAQ (reference sequence). DNA of the CDR3: TGTGCCAGCAGCAAATGGGACCGGTCCTACGAGCAGTACTTC. Encoded protein: CASSKWDRSYEQYF. Full variable domain (outside the CDR3, taken from reference TRBV7-9 and TRBJ2-7): DTGVSQNPRHKITKRGQNVTFRCDPISEHNRLYWYRQTLGQGPEFLTYFQNEAQLEKSRLLSDRFSAERPKGSFSTLEIQRTEQGDSAMYLCASSKWDRSYEQYFGPGTRLTVT.

Ten or more counts support this clonotype. J is TRBJ2-2 and V is TRBV12-3 or TRBV12-4; a weak D match, TRBD1 (6 bases). The CDR3 covers 18 residues. The ends were cut back, 5 bases at V and 0 bases at J, with 19 bases in the middle. CDR3 sequence reads: CASSLWFADSPNTGELFF. The CDR3 region has the DNA TGTGCCAGCAGTCTTTGGTTCGCGGACAGTCCGAACACCGGGGAGCTGTTTTTT.

Details on this clonotype: A much larger clonotype is one base distant, so this may be a read error. The rearrangement links TRBV5-1 to TRBJ2-3; a possible D gene is TRBD2 (6 bases). The V gene's germline CDR1 is SGHRS and CDR2 YFSETQ. The CDR3 length is 16 residues. Trimming left V 4 bases short and J 4 bases short, with 19 bases between. For the CDR3, the DNA is TGCGCCAGCAGCCCCTACGGGACTCCTGGGTCAGATACGCAGTATTTT. It specifies CASSPYGTPGSDTQYF.

This clonotype came up many times. This chain connects TRBV5-1 to TRBJ1-2, with D perhaps matching TRBD1 (5 bases). V was pared by 6 bases and J by 1 base, with 25 bases between. The CDR3 is made up of 18 amino acids. Germline loops: CDR1 SGHRS, CDR2 YFSETQ. The CDR3 nucleotides are TGCGCCAGCACCCATTTGGGATACCCTATCAGGGTTAACTATGGCTACACCTTC. Its translation: CASTHLGYPIRVNYGYTF.

The V gene is TRBV5-4, the J gene TRBJ2-1, with D hard to call. Germline CDR1 SGHNT, CDR2 YYREEE (reference sequence). V was cut by 2 bases and J by 0 bases, with 12 bases left in between. There are 16 residues in the CDR3. Here the CDR3 DNA reads TGTGCCAGCAGCTTAGGCAGCCGGAGCTCCTACAATGAGCAGTTCTTC. Encoded protein: CASSLGSRSSYNEQFF.

This clonotype was detected many times. This chain joins TRBV6-5 and TRBJ2-1; 10 bases are shared with TRBD1. The trim removed 5 bases at V and 0 bases at J, leaving 10 bases unmatched. CDR1 MNHEY and CDR2 SVGAGI come from the germline V gene. The length of the CDR3 is 18 residues. The CDR3 protein is CASSRDRGHTSSYNEQFF. In nucleotides, the CDR3 is TGTGCCAGCAGTAGGGACAGGGGACATACCAGCTCCTACAATGAGCAGTTCTTC.

Concerning this clonotype itself: This may be a read error, as it is one base from a much larger clone. The chain is built from TRBV7-9 and TRBJ1-3; D is possibly TRBD1 (5 bases). This CDR3 region has 17 residues. V was pared by 2 bases and J by 0 bases, with 14 bases between. Germline CDR1 is SEHNR and CDR2 is FQNEAQ (reference sequence). CDR3 DNA: TGTGCCAGCAGCTTATGGGACTGGGGCCTCTCTGGAAACACCATATATTTT. It encodes CASSLWDWGLSGNTIYF.

Many counts were recorded for this clonotype. The chain employs TRBV28 and TRBJ2-7, with 10 bases identical to TRBD1. The CDR3 runs to 15 residues. Germline V CDR1 and CDR2: MDHEN, SYDVKM. Unmatched junction bases numbered 6, after V lost 1 base and J lost 6 bases. The CDR3 here is CASSLLWDRGCEQYF. DNA of the CDR3: TGTGCCAGCAGTTTATTGTGGGACAGGGGTTGCGAGCAGTACTTC.

Remarks on this clonotype: A clone one base away is much larger, so this may be a read error. In DNA, the CDR3 is TGCTGTGCTGGGGCCGGTTCGGGGGCCCCCTACGAGCAGTACTTC. Protein product: CCAGAGSGAPYEQYF. The V gene is TRBV20-1, the J gene TRBJ2-7, with D perhaps assigned TRBD1 or TRBD2 (6 bases each). The germline V gene has CDR1 DFQATT and CDR2 SNEGSKA (reference sequence). The CDR3 covers 15 residues.

This clonotype was counted ten times or more. The genes are TRBV9 and TRBJ2-2, with D perhaps matching TRBD2 (5 bases). The V and J ends lost 0 bases and 4 bases respectively, with 7 bases between them. Germline values: CDR1 SGDLS, CDR2 YYNGEE. The CDR3 is 14 residues long. The CDR3 DNA follows: TGTGCCAGCAGCGTAGTGGGGAGCACCGGGGAGCTGTTTTTT. Translating it yields CASSVVGSTGELFF.

The chain employs TRBV11-2 and TRBJ2-5, with 7 bases aligning to TRBD2. The CDR3 is 13 residues long. Trimming cost V 5 bases and J 7 bases; bases outside gene matches: 7. Germline values: CDR1 SGHAT, CDR2 FQNNGV. The CDR3 protein is CASSMLREGTQYF. CDR3 in DNA: TGTGCCAGCAGCATGCTTAGGGAGGGGACCCAGTACTTC.

The chain has TRBV4-2 and TRBJ2-7; unclear D gene. Germline lookup yields CDR1 LGHNA and CDR2 YNFKEQ. Trimming pared 1 base from V and 5 bases from J, leaving 9 bases between. This CDR3 contains 13 residues. The CDR3 here is CASSQVNSHEQYF. The CDR3, as DNA: TGTGCCAGCAGCCAAGTAAACAGTCACGAGCAGTACTTC.

The rearrangement uses TRBV29-1 and TRBJ1-1; D call uncertain. Trimming took 3 bases from V and 6 from J, leaving 11 bases between them. Germline CDR1 SQVTM, CDR2 ANQGSEA. CDR3 size: 12 residues. This chain's CDR3 is CSVDRSRAEAFF. In nucleotides, the CDR3 is TGCAGCGTTGATAGGAGTCGGGCTGAAGCTTTCTTT.

This clonotype was recorded at least ten times. This chain uses TRBV7-3 with TRBJ1-1; D is undetermined. This CDR3 has 16 residues. The germline CDR1 and CDR2 sequences are SGHTA and FQGTGA. The V end lost 2 bases, the J end lost 5 bases, and 18 bases lay between the germline ends. In nucleotides, the CDR3 is TGTGCCAGCAGCTTATCTCCGGGAAATGTGGGGACTGAAGCTTTCTTT. It encodes CASSLSPGNVGTEAFF.

This clonotype was detected many times. The V gene is TRBV7-8, the J gene TRBJ2-3, with 11 positions matching TRBD2. Trimming at V came to 3 bases and at J to 3 bases, leaving 8 bases not matched to a gene. The CDR3 loop spans 17 amino acids. Germline CDR1 SGHVS, CDR2 FQNEAQ. DNA for the CDR3: TGTGCCAGCAGCTTTTCCCAGACTAGCGGGACAACAGATACGCAGTATTTT. Protein: CASSFSQTSGTTDTQYF. The full variable domain, in which reference TRBV7-8 and TRBJ2-3 provide the parts outside the CDR3, is GAGVSQSPRYKVAKRGQDVALRCDPISGHVSLFWYQQALGQGPEFLTYFQNEAQLDKSGLPSDRFFAERPEGSVSTLKIQRTQQEDSAVYLCASSFSQTSGTTDTQYFGPGTRLTVL.